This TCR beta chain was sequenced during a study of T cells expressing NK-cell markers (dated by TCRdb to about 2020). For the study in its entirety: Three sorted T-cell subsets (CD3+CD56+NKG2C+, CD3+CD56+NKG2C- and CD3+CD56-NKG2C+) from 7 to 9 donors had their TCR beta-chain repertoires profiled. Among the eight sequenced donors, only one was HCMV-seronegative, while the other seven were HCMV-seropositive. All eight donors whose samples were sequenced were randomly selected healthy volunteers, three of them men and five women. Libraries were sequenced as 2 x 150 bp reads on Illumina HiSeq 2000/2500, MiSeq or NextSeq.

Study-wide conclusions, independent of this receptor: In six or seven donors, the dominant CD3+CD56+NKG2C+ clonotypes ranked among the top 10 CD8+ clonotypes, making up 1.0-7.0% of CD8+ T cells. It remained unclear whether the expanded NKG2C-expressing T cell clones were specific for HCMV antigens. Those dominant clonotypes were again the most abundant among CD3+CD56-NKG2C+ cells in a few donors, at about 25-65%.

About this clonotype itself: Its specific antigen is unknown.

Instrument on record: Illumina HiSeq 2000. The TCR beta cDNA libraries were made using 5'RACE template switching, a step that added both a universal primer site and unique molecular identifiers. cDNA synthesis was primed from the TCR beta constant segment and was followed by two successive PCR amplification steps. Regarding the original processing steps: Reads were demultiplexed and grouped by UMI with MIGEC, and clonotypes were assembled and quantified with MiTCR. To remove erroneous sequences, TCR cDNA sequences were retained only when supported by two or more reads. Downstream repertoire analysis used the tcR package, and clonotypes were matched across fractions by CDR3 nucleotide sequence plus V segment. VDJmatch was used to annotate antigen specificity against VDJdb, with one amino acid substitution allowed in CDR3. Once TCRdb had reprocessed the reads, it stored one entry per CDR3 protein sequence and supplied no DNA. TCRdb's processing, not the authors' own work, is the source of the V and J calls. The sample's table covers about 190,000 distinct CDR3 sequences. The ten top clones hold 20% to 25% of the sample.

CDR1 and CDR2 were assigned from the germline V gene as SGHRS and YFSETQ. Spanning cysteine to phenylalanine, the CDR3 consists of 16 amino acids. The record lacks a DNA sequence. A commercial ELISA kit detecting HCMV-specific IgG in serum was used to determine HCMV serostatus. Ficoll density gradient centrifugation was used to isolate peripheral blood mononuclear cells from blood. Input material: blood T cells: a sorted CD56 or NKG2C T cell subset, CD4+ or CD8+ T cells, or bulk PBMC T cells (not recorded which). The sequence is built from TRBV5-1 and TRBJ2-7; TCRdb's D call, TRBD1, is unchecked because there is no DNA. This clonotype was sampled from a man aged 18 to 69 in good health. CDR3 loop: CASSLVGQGTTYEQYF.